The clone carrying this T cell receptor beta chain turned up a few times. As it was prepared, the TCRbeta library received unique molecular identifiers. TCRdb used MiXCR to reprocess the PCR reads, holding one entry per CDR3 protein. Of around 480,000 distinct CDR3 sequences listed, roughly 33% are singletons. The record originates from a study of T-cell reconstitution after alpha-beta-depleted transplantation in children. Trimming removed 5 bases from V and 7 bases from J; junction bases left unmatched: 11. Germline V gives CDR1 MDHEN, CDR2 SYDVKM. The CDR3 contains 17 residues. The material sequenced was PBMCs from the stem cell graft donor, taken from the stem cell graft. This clonotype was sampled from a human donor who donated a stem cell graft to a child with aplastic anemia. The rearrangement uses TRBV28 and TRBJ2-1; 13 bases line up with TRBD2. CDR3 protein: CASSVRLAGGPRNEQFF. The CDR3 nucleotides are TGTGCCAGCAGTGTCAGACTAGCGGGAGGCCCTAGAAATGAGCAGTTCTTC.